These 17 T cell receptor beta chains were sequenced from one sample in a study of T-cell reconstitution after alpha-beta-depleted transplantation in children. Researchers prepared the TCRbeta library using unique molecular identifiers, the study reports. TCRdb re-called the PCR reads through MiXCR, storing one row per CDR3 protein. The data hold about 200,000 distinct CDR3 sequences, with roughly 6% observed a single time. This sample comprised PBMCs, obtained before TCRalphabeta/CD19-depleted stem cell transplant. These receptors all come from a girl in the first two years of life with combined immunodeficiency, due to receive a stem cell transplant.

Remarks on this clonotype: It may be a read error: a sequence one base away is much more abundant. The CDR3 region is CASSSPGLAGANTWEQYF. The CDR3 DNA reads TGTGCCAGCAGTTCACCGGGACTAGCGGGAGCAAATACTTGGGAGCAGTACTTC. V and J are TRBV28 and TRBJ2-7, with 14 bases that match TRBD2. J gave up 7 bases and V 4 bases, and 15 bases lay outside the gene matches. In germline, CDR1 is MDHEN, CDR2 SYDVKM. The CDR3 runs to 18 residues.

The table lists this clonotype with many counts. The chain uses TRBV12-3 or TRBV12-4 and TRBJ2-1; 11 bases fit TRBD2. The CDR3 extends over 18 amino acids. Trimming at V came to 5 bases and at J to 9 bases, leaving 18 bases not matched to a gene. The CDR3 reads CASSAGTSGDDPQSEQFF. The CDR3 coding sequence is TGTGCCAGCAGTGCCGGGACTAGCGGCGACGACCCCCAAAGTGAGCAGTTCTTC.

This clonotype was seen many times. The J gene is TRBJ2-7, the V gene TRBV29-1, with no clear D. There are 12 residues in the CDR3. The germline V and J ends were trimmed by 0 bases and 4 bases, with 7 bases remaining between them. The germline V gene has CDR1 SQVTM and CDR2 ANQGSEA. This CDR3 is CSVEDRYYEQYF. The DNA of the CDR3 is TGCAGCGTTGAAGACAGGTATTACGAGCAGTACTTC.

This clonotype occurred many times. The chain employs TRBV29-1 and TRBJ2-2, with TRBD2 matching over 10 bases. Germline CDR1 SQVTM, CDR2 ANQGSEA. The trim removed 7 bases at V and 4 bases at J, leaving 6 bases unmatched. The CDR3 sequence is 14 residues long. CDR3: CSASGGARTGELFF. The DNA of the CDR3 is TGCAGCGCAAGCGGGGGGGCTCGCACCGGGGAGCTGTTTTTT.

In its sample, this clonotype was seen a few times. The chain combines TRBV7-9 with TRBJ2-4; D may match TRBD1 or TRBD2 (6 bases each). This CDR3 region has 14 residues. Trimming left V 0 bases short and J 6 bases short, with 9 bases between. In germline, CDR1 is SEHNR, CDR2 FQNEAQ (reference sequence). The CDR3 sequence: CASSLAGGANIQYF. CDR3 in DNA: TGTGCCAGCAGCTTAGCCGGGGGCGCAAACATTCAGTACTTC.

Many counts were recorded for this clonotype. V and J are TRBV30 and TRBJ2-1, with D perhaps matching TRBD1 (5 bases). In germline, CDR1 is GTSNPN, CDR2 SVGIG (reference sequence). The CDR3 consists of 13 residues. V was trimmed by 3 bases and J by 8 bases, leaving 14 bases between them. CDR3 amino acids: CAWRRQGIDEQFF. CDR3 nucleotides: TGTGCCTGGAGACGGCAGGGTATTGATGAGCAGTTCTTC.

There are many counts of this clonotype. The V call is TRBV20-1, the J call TRBJ1-1; D gene uncertain. Trimming stripped 6 bases from V and 1 base from J, with 12 bases between. Germline values: CDR1 DFQATT, CDR2 SNEGSKA (reference sequence). CDR3 length: 13 amino acids. CDR3 sequence (DNA): TGCAGTGCCCGAACGTCCAGGAACACTGAAGCTTTCTTT. This gives the protein CSARTSRNTEAFF.

This clonotype was counted at least ten times. The rearrangement joins TRBV12-3 or TRBV12-4 to TRBJ2-1; 11 bases are a match to TRBD2. With 5 bases clipped from V and 3 bases from J, the junction kept 3 bases outside the gene matches. The CDR3 sequence is 15 residues long. CDR3 nucleotide sequence: TGTGCCAGCAGTGCGACTAGCGGGATCTACAATGAGCAGTTCTTC. Encoded protein: CASSATSGIYNEQFF.

Worth noting for this clonotype: Mismatch with germline at one junction end may stem from a read error. This chain uses TRBV12-3 or TRBV12-4 with TRBJ2-1, with 16 bases fitting TRBD2. CDR3 size: 18 residues. The CDR3 sequence: CASCLRGTSGGALNEQFF. The CDR3 bases are TGTGCCAGCTGTTTAAGGGGGACTAGCGGGGGGGCCCTCAATGAGCAGTTCTTC.

This clonotype has a handful of counts. The chain joins TRBV20-1 to TRBJ1-1; D possibly corresponds to TRBD1 (5 bases). Trimming took off 4 bases at V and 0 bases at J, with 18 bases between the two ends. Per germline, CDR1 DFQATT and CDR2 SNEGSKA (reference sequence). The CDR3 covers 16 residues. DNA of the CDR3: TGCAGTGCTACCTACCCTCAGACAGACTTGAACACTGAAGCTTTCTTT. This gives the protein CSATYPQTDLNTEAFF.

This clonotype has a count of ten or more. The J gene is TRBJ2-1, the V gene TRBV12-3 or TRBV12-4; 10 nucleotides line up with TRBD2. V lost 3 bases to trimming and J lost 6 bases; unmatched junction nucleotides: 2. The CDR3 spans 14 residues. The CDR3 sequence: CASSFTSGTNEQFF. The DNA for the CDR3 is TGTGCCAGCAGTTTTACTAGCGGGACCAATGAGCAGTTCTTC.

Only a few counts were recorded for this clonotype. The gene calls are TRBV28 and TRBJ2-5; 15 bases map to TRBD2. The V gene's germline CDR1 is MDHEN and CDR2 SYDVKM. The CDR3 spans 19 residues. Trimming removed 6 bases from V and 5 bases from J; junction bases left unmatched: 16. The CDR3 loop is CASRDRDGGLAGGGETQYF. The CDR3 bases are TGTGCCAGCAGGGACCGGGACGGGGGACTAGCGGGAGGTGGGGAGACCCAGTACTTC.

Many counts were recorded for this clonotype. The V and J genes are TRBV7-6 and TRBJ1-1, with 9 bases fitting TRBD1. This CDR3 has 15 amino acids. With 5 bases clipped from V and 1 base from J, the junction kept 5 bases outside the gene matches. Germline CDR1 reads SGHVS; CDR2 reads FNYEAQ. The CDR3 loop is CASSAGTGRNTEAFF. In DNA form, the CDR3 reads TGTGCCAGCAGCGCCGGGACAGGGAGGAACACTGAAGCTTTCTTT.

This clonotype occurred many times. The CDR3 reads CAIRENAGLAHLQETQYF. Written as DNA, the CDR3 is TGTGCCATCAGGGAGAACGCGGGGCTAGCCCATCTCCAAGAGACCCAGTACTTC. V gene TRBV10-3 combines with J gene TRBJ2-5; D is perhaps TRBD2 (6 bases). Germline V lookup: CDR1 ENHRY, CDR2 SYGVKD. The CDR3 has 18 amino acids. Trimming removed 6 bases at V and 1 base at J, with 24 bases between.

This clonotype was detected ten times or more. This rearrangement joins TRBV20-1 to TRBJ2-1; D is uncertain. The germline V and J ends were trimmed by 3 bases and 6 bases, with 15 bases remaining between them. Looked up from germline, CDR1 is DFQATT and CDR2 is SNEGSKA (reference sequence). The length of the CDR3 is 14 residues. CDR3 residues: CSASRAPESNEQFF. DNA for the CDR3: TGCAGTGCTAGTAGGGCCCCCGAAAGCAATGAGCAGTTCTTC.

Many counts were recorded for this clonotype. V is TRBV7-9 and J is TRBJ2-7, with D possibly TRBD2 on 5 matching bases. Germline CDR1 SEHNR, CDR2 FQNEAQ (reference sequence). The CDR3 extends over 14 amino acids. V shed 2 bases and J shed 5 bases, with 13 bases lying between them. CDR3 DNA: TGTGCCAGCAGCTTAAGAGGGTTTGCCGACGAGCAGTACTTC. The encoded protein is CASSLRGFADEQYF.

At least ten counts were recorded for this clonotype. This chain links TRBV11-3 with TRBJ2-1, with D perhaps given as TRBD1 or TRBD2 (5 bases each). The CDR3 extends over 16 amino acids. Trimming took off 5 bases at V and 4 bases at J, with 18 bases between the two ends. From germline, CDR1 is SGHNT and CDR2 YENEEA. The CDR3 region is CASSKGVLGGYNEQFF. CDR3 coding DNA: TGTGCCAGCAGCAAAGGGGTTTTGGGCGGGTACAATGAGCAGTTCTTC. The variable domain in full, completed from reference TRBV11-3 and TRBJ2-1, reads EAGVVQSPRYKIIEKKQPVAFWCNPISGHNTLYWYLQNLGQGPELLIRYENEEAVDDSQLPKDRFSAERLKGVDSTLKIQPAELGDSAVYLCASSKGVLGGYNEQFFGPGTRLTVL.